The 16 T cell receptor beta chains below were found in one sample sequenced in a study of OX40 agonist ivuxolimab in advanced cancers. Clones were read by immunoSEQ multiplex PCR, and TCRdb kept only the in-frame ones, dropping some. The table shows about 83,000 clones, with about 90% occurring only once. This specimen consisted of CD4+ or CD8+ T cells sorted from blood, obtained in a trial of the OX40 agonist ivuxolimab. The receptors were gathered from an adult with an advanced solid tumor such as melanoma, head and neck, liver or kidney cancer.

This rearrangement joins TRBV29-1 to TRBJ1-1; TRBD1 might be the D (6 bases). This CDR3 has 14 residues. V gave up 7 bases and J gave up 2 bases, with 17 bases separating them. In germline, CDR1 is SQVTM, CDR2 ANQGSEA. CDR3 coding DNA: TGCAGCGCCAATCCCGGGACATATAACACTGAAGCTTTCTTT. It encodes CSANPGTYNTEAFF.

The V call is TRBV30, the J call TRBJ2-7; possibly TRBD2 for D (5 bases). Germline lookup yields CDR1 GTSNPN and CDR2 SVGIG (reference sequence). The CDR3 covers 12 residues. V was shortened by 3 bases and J by 5 bases, with 11 bases between the two germline ends. The CDR3 nucleotides are TGTGCCTGGAGGCGAGGGTTCGACGAGCAGTACGTC. It codes for CAWRRGFDEQYV.

This chain uses TRBV10-3 with TRBJ2-1; TRBD2 matches 8 bases. The V segment lost 10 bases and the J segment 4 bases; nucleotides outside the gene matches: 6. Germline values: CDR1 ENHRY, CDR2 SYGVKD. This CDR3 is 13 amino acids long. The CDR3 nucleotides read TGTGCCACCACGACTAGCGAGTACAATGAGCAGTTCTTC. Its protein product is CATTTSEYNEQFF.

The chain couples TRBV19 to TRBJ2-1; D not certain. Germline loops: CDR1 LNHDA, CDR2 SQIVND (reference sequence). This CDR3 contains 13 residues. V shed 4 bases and J shed 7 bases, with 11 bases lying between them. The CDR3 region is CASSTSWNNEQFF. The CDR3, as DNA: TGTGCCAGTAGTACGTCATGGAATAATGAGCAGTTCTTC.

V is TRBV7-8 and J is TRBJ1-1, with unresolved D. The CDR3 runs 12 residues. Germline V gives CDR1 SGHVS, CDR2 FQNEAQ. V was clipped by 5 bases and J by 4 bases, with 8 bases between them. The CDR3 region is CASSATITEAFF. CDR3 coding DNA: TGTGCCAGCAGCGCCACAATCACTGAAGCTTTCTTT.

The rearrangement links TRBV7-9 to TRBJ2-3; 13 positions agree with TRBD2. The ends lost 6 bases at V and 3 bases at J; junction bases unmatched: 9. Germline loops: CDR1 SEHNR, CDR2 FQNEAQ (reference sequence). CDR3 size: 17 residues. The CDR3: CASSYTSGRAPTDTQYF. CDR3 bases: TGTGCCAGCAGTTATACTAGCGGGAGGGCCCCGACAGATACGCAGTATTTT.

The V gene is TRBV6-5, the J gene TRBJ2-2; 8 bases are a match to TRBD2. The CDR3 totals 13 residues. CDR1 and CDR2 from the germline V gene are MNHEY and SVGAGI. Trimming removed 2 bases from V and 9 bases from J; junction bases left unmatched: 2. The CDR3 is CASSYRTSRELFF. The DNA of the CDR3 is TGTGCCAGCAGTTACCGGACTAGCAGGGAGCTGTTTTTT.

The J gene is TRBJ2-5, the V gene TRBV4-1; tentatively, D is TRBD1 or TRBD2 (5 bases each). V was pared by 0 bases and J by 8 bases, with 19 bases between. Germline assignment: CDR1 MGHRA and CDR2 YSYEKL. This CDR3 is 16 amino acids long. The CDR3 loop is CASSQEPPGPPGTQYF. The CDR3 DNA reads as TGCGCCAGCAGCCAAGAACCCCCGGGACCCCCAGGAACCCAGTACTTC.

This sequence joins TRBV19 and TRBJ1-5; a possible D gene is TRBD1 (5 bases). Germline CDR1 and CDR2: LNHDA and SQIVND (reference sequence). CDR3 size: 15 residues. CDR3 DNA: TGTGCGCCATTAAGGGGAAATCAAAACAATCAGCCCCAGCATTTT. Protein product: CAPLRGNQNNQPQHF.

This clone was observed a single time. The V call is TRBV5-6, the J call TRBJ2-1, with D unclear. V lost 2 bases and J 0 bases, leaving 3 bases between the germline ends. CDR3 length: 13 residues. Germline V CDR1 and CDR2: SGHDT, YYEEEE. The CDR3: CASSFASYNEQFF. CDR3 DNA sequence: TGTGCCAGCAGCTTTGCCTCCTACAATGAGCAGTTCTTC.

This clone has only one observation. The rearrangement uses TRBV13 and TRBJ1-2; TRBD1 matches at 9 bases. In germline, CDR1 is PRHDT, CDR2 FYEKMQ (reference sequence). V lost 5 bases to trimming and J lost 4 bases; unmatched junction nucleotides: 2. This CDR3 has 13 amino acids. The CDR3: CASSQDRGYGYTF. The CDR3 DNA reads TGTGCCAGCAGCCAGGACAGGGGCTATGGCTACACCTTC.

The chain recombines TRBV30 with TRBJ2-1, with 7 bases fitting TRBD1. Germline CDR1 and CDR2: GTSNPN and SVGIG (reference sequence). The CDR3 spans 11 residues. Trimming removed 5 bases from V and 7 bases from J; junction bases left unmatched: 2. The CDR3 bases are TGTGCCTGGGGACAGGAGAATGAGCAGTTCTTC. Its translation: CAWGQENEQFF.

This chain joins TRBV10-3 and TRBJ2-5; D is unclear. Trimming took off 7 bases at V and 5 bases at J, with 2 bases between the two ends. CDR3 length equals 9 residues. In germline, CDR1 is ENHRY, CDR2 SYGVKD. The CDR3 reads CAIKETQYF. For the CDR3, the DNA is TGTGCCATCAAGGAGACCCAGTACTTC.

This chain links TRBV6-6 with TRBJ1-2; the D gene is possibly TRBD1 (5 bases). The ends were cut back, 2 bases at V and 8 bases at J, with 12 bases in the middle. There are 13 residues in the CDR3. Germline V gene lookup returns CDR1 MNHNY and CDR2 SVGAGI (reference sequence). The CDR3 protein is CASSYVRDGGYTF. In DNA, the CDR3 is TGTGCCAGCAGTTACGTGAGGGACGGAGGCTACACCTTC.

The chain is built from TRBV4-1 and TRBJ2-3; D is unresolved. V lost 1 base and J 7 bases, leaving 9 bases between the germline ends. This CDR3 comprises 13 residues. Germline CDR1 MGHRA, CDR2 YSYEKL. The CDR3 coding sequence is TGCGCCAGCAGCCAAGCAACAATTCATACGCAGTATTTT. Translating it yields CASSQATIHTQYF.

The chain carries TRBV2 and TRBJ2-7; TRBD1 matches at 7 bases. The germline gives CDR1 SNHLY, CDR2 FYNNEI. The CDR3 loop spans 15 amino acids. The ends lost 8 bases at V and 5 bases at J; junction bases unmatched: 15. CDR3 sequence reads: CASDPVGRGIDEQYF. CDR3 in DNA: TGTGCCAGCGACCCCGTCGGCAGGGGGATAGACGAGCAGTACTTC. Looking up the rest from reference TRBV2 and TRBJ2-7 gives the full variable domain: EPEVTQTPSHQVTQMGQEVILRCVPISNHLYFYWYRQILGQKVEFLVSFYNNEISEKSEIFDDQFSVERPDGSNFTLKIRSTKLEDSAMYFCASDPVGRGIDEQYFGPGTRLTVT.